What follows are 27 T cell receptor beta chains derived from one specimen sequenced in a study of blood T cell repertoires in COVID-19. Assay used: immunoSEQ multiplex PCR; TCRdb lists only in-frame clones, some missing. In the table there are 85,000 to 100,000 clones, more than 70% of which are singletons. The sequencing input was peripheral blood. The receptors come from a woman aged 60 to 75 in a cohort sampled during active or convalescent COVID-19.

V usage is TRBV10-2 and J usage is TRBJ1-6, with 9 bases lining up with TRBD1. V lost 6 bases and J lost 11; bases outside the gene matches: 5. The CDR3 runs 13 residues. Germline CDR1 WSHSY, CDR2 SAAADI. Written as DNA, the CDR3 is TGCGCCAGCAGAGGACAGGGGATTACACCCCTCCACTTT. This gives the protein CASRGQGITPLHF.

This clone turned up a few times. CDR3 amino acids: CASSLVGGEVDGYTF. The DNA of the CDR3 is TGTGCCAGCAGCTTGGTCGGGGGGGAGGTCGATGGCTACACCTTC. V is TRBV5-4 and J is TRBJ1-2; possibly TRBD1 for D (5 bases). Germline CDR1 is SGHNT and CDR2 is YYREEE (reference sequence). The ends were cut back, 0 bases at V and 6 bases at J, with 15 bases in the middle. The CDR3 runs 15 residues.

This clone is a singleton in its sample. V and J are TRBV28 and TRBJ2-3; 9 bases match TRBD1. The germline V gene encodes CDR1 MDHEN and CDR2 SYDVKM. The CDR3 covers 16 residues. V lost 9 bases, J lost 3 bases, and 13 bases stayed unmatched. The CDR3 reads CARTTPGQGKTDTQYF. CDR3 in DNA: TGTGCCAGAACAACTCCGGGACAGGGTAAAACAGATACGCAGTATTTT.

The genes are TRBV29-1 and TRBJ1-1; 7 nucleotides align to TRBD1. This CDR3 is 11 amino acids long. The J segment lost 7 bases and the V segment lost 5 bases, leaving 4 bases of the junction unmatched. Per germline, CDR1 SQVTM and CDR2 ANQGSEA. This CDR3 reads CSVRRGLEAFF. The CDR3 DNA is TGCAGCGTTCGAAGGGGGCTTGAAGCTTTCTTT.

V is TRBV2 and J is TRBJ1-4; 7 nucleotides agree with TRBD1. The V segment lost 6 bases and the J segment 11 bases; nucleotides outside the gene matches: 6. Germline-derived CDR1 and CDR2 are SNHLY and FYNNEI. CDR3 length equals 12 residues. The CDR3 spells CASSGQAEKLFF. CDR3 nucleotide sequence: TGTGCCAGCAGCGGACAGGCGGAGAAACTGTTTTTT.

The CDR3 nucleotides are TGCGCCAGCAGCTTGGGAGTGGCCTCCTGGAGCACTGAAGCTTTCTTT. It codes for CASSLGVASWSTEAFF. The chain carries TRBV5-1 and TRBJ1-1; no definite D call. Germline values: CDR1 SGHRS, CDR2 YFSETQ. Trimming stripped 0 bases from V and 4 bases from J, with 16 bases between. This CDR3 is built from 16 residues.

The genes are TRBV5-6 and TRBJ1-4, with D perhaps TRBD1 (6 bases). Germline V lookup: CDR1 SGHDT, CDR2 YYEEEE. This CDR3 spans 17 amino acids. V lost 0 bases to trimming and J lost 2 bases, with 14 bases between them. The CDR3 reads CASSLGLGALTNEKLFF. The DNA for the CDR3 is TGTGCCAGCAGCTTGGGGTTGGGGGCACTCACTAATGAAAAACTGTTTTTT. The variable domain in full, completed from reference TRBV5-6 and TRBJ1-4, reads DAGVTQSPTHLIKTRGQQVTLRCSPKSGHDTVSWYQQALGQGPQFIFQYYEEEERQRGNFPDRFSGHQFPNYSSELNVNALLLGDSALYLCASSLGLGALTNEKLFFGSGTQLSVL.

A single count supports this clone. The V call is TRBV2, the J call TRBJ2-7; 10 bases agree with TRBD2. Trimming removed 8 bases from V and 6 bases from J; junction bases left unmatched: 4. The CDR3 spans 12 residues. CDR1 and CDR2 (germline): SNHLY, FYNNEI. DNA for the CDR3: TGTGCCAGCGGGACTAGCGATGGCGAGCAGTACTTC. It specifies CASGTSDGEQYF. Full variable domain (rest looked up from reference TRBV2 and TRBJ2-7): EPEVTQTPSHQVTQMGQEVILRCVPISNHLYFYWYRQILGQKVEFLVSFYNNEISEKSEIFDDQFSVERPDGSNFTLKIRSTKLEDSAMYFCASGTSDGEQYFGPGTRLTVT.

Here the CDR3 DNA reads TGTGCCAGCAGCGGGGGGATCTCCTCCTACGAGCAGTACTTC. Translation: CASSGGISSYEQYF. The genes are TRBV5-4 and TRBJ2-7, with D tentatively TRBD2 (6 bases). Trimming cost V 4 bases and J 0 bases, with 11 bases left between them. The germline gives CDR1 SGHNT, CDR2 YYREEE (reference sequence). The CDR3 is made up of 14 amino acids.

The chain uses TRBV19 and TRBJ2-2; D ambiguous. The CDR3 is 13 amino acids. The V end lost 0 bases, the J end lost 6 bases, and 5 bases lay between the germline ends. Germline V gives CDR1 LNHDA, CDR2 SQIVND (reference sequence). In DNA, the CDR3 is TGTGCCAGTAGTATAGATCGTTCCGGGGAGCTGTTTTTT. Translating gives CASSIDRSGELFF.

The chain has TRBV7-9 and TRBJ2-6; 11 bases map to TRBD1. The CDR3 spans 17 residues. V gave up 6 bases and J gave up 0 bases; unmatched junction bases: 4. The germline CDR1 and CDR2 sequences are SEHNR and FQNEAQ (reference sequence). CDR3 coding DNA: TGTGCCAGCAGGCGGACAGGGGGCTCCTCTGGGGCCAACGTCCTGACTTTC. It yields the protein CASRRTGGSSGANVLTF.

This clone turned up a few times. The chain has TRBV12-2 and TRBJ2-2; the table gives TRBD2 as D, unverified against the DNA. TRBV12-2 is termed a pseudogene. The CDR3 consists of 18 residues. The DNA of the CDR3 is TGTGCAAGTCGCTTAGTCAGCGGCGTGGGCCAATACACCGGGGAGCTGTTTTTT. Translated, it gives CASRLVSGVGQYTGELFF.

In this sample, this clone turned up once. V usage is TRBV11-2 and J usage is TRBJ2-5; TRBD2 matches at 8 bases. Trimming at V came to 2 bases and at J to 1 base, leaving 12 bases not matched to a gene. The CDR3 has 18 amino acids. Germline CDR1 and CDR2: SGHAT and FQNNGV. CDR3 residues: CASSLRGAVAGPQETQYF. The CDR3 nucleotides are TGTGCCAGCAGCTTACGGGGGGCGGTAGCGGGGCCCCAAGAGACCCAGTACTTC.

The chain links TRBV4-1 to TRBJ1-4; D is possibly TRBD1 (5 bases). Trimming removed 2 bases at V and 5 bases at J, with 12 bases between. The germline V gene encodes CDR1 MGHRA and CDR2 YSYEKL. The CDR3 is made up of 15 amino acids. The CDR3 loop is CASSQPREGNEKLFF. CDR3 coding DNA: TGCGCCAGCAGCCAACCCAGGGAGGGGAATGAAAAACTGTTTTTT.

The rearrangement joins TRBV6-6 to TRBJ1-5; a possible D gene is TRBD1 (5 bases). The CDR3 loop spans 13 amino acids. Germline lookup yields CDR1 MNHNY and CDR2 SVGAGI (reference sequence). V dropped 4 bases and J dropped 4 bases, with 8 bases sitting between them. The CDR3 sequence is CASSSGENQPQHF. DNA for the CDR3: TGTGCCAGCAGTTCGGGGGAAAATCAGCCCCAGCATTTT.

This clone was detected a few times. The CDR3 sequence is CASSRTSQGAGNSPLHF. In DNA, the CDR3 is TGTGCCAGCAGCCGCACGTCACAGGGGGCAGGTAATTCACCCCTCCACTTT. This chain uses TRBV5-4 with TRBJ1-6; 9 positions match TRBD1. Looked up from germline, CDR1 is SGHNT and CDR2 is YYREEE (reference sequence). The CDR3 has 17 amino acids. The J segment lost 6 bases and the V segment lost 4 bases, leaving 11 bases of the junction unmatched.

V is TRBV6-5 and J is TRBJ2-1; 7 bases align to TRBD2. With V trimmed by 8 bases and J by 4 bases, 11 bases remained unmatched. Germline V gene sequence: CDR1 MNHEY, CDR2 SVGAGI. The CDR3 spans 15 residues. CDR3 sequence: CASLRRETTYNEQFF. Here the CDR3 DNA reads TGTGCCAGCTTACGGCGGGAGACCACTTACAATGAGCAGTTCTTC.

The chain links TRBV20-1 to TRBJ2-7; D is perhaps TRBD1 (6 bases). Germline CDR1 is DFQATT and CDR2 is SNEGSKA (reference sequence). The germline V and J ends were trimmed by 5 bases and 4 bases, with 9 bases remaining between them. CDR3 size: 11 residues. DNA for the CDR3: TGCAGTGCTGTTCAGGGGTACGAGCAGTACTTC. Protein sequence: CSAVQGYEQYF.

In its sample, this clone was seen once. The gene calls are TRBV14 and TRBJ2-1, with D unclear. Germline V gene sequence: CDR1 SGHDN, CDR2 FVKESK. Trimming shortened V by 1 base and J by 2 bases, and 9 bases separated the two germline ends. This CDR3 contains 15 residues. DNA for the CDR3: TGTGCCAGCAGCCAAGTGGTGGGCCCCTACAATGAGCAGTTCTTC. This sequence encodes CASSQVVGPYNEQFF. The whole variable domain, filled in from reference TRBV14 and TRBJ2-1, reads EAGVTQFPSHSVIEKGQTVTLRCDPISGHDNLYWYRRVMGKEIKFLLHFVKESKQDESGMPNNRFLAERTGGTYSTLKVQPAELEDSGVYFCASSQVVGPYNEQFFGPGTRLTVL.

This CDR3 reads CASSYGPGQPQHF. Written as DNA, the CDR3 is TGTGCCAGCAGTTACGGCCCGGGTCAGCCCCAGCATTTT. The V call is TRBV6-6, the J call TRBJ1-5; no clear D. This CDR3 is 13 amino acids long. In germline, CDR1 is MNHNY, CDR2 SVGAGI (reference sequence). V was pared by 2 bases and J by 6 bases, with 8 bases between.

Here the CDR3 DNA reads TGCGCCAGCAGCTTGGACAGGGCGAACTATGGCTACACCTTC. This sequence encodes CASSLDRANYGYTF. The rearrangement uses TRBV5-1 and TRBJ1-2; a weak D match, TRBD1 (6 bases). The CDR3 runs to 14 residues. Deletions cut 0 bases from V and 2 bases from J, with 8 bases between. The germline gives CDR1 SGHRS, CDR2 YFSETQ. Together with reference TRBV5-1 and TRBJ1-2, the CDR3 gives the full variable domain: KAGVTQTPRYLIKTRGQQVTLSCSPISGHRSVSWYQQTPGQGLQFLFEYFSETQRNKGNFPGRFSGRQFSNSRSEMNVSTLELGDSALYLCASSLDRANYGYTFGSGTRLTVV.

CDR3 protein: CASSEHLADEQYF. The CDR3 DNA reads TGTGCCAGCAGTGAACACCTAGCGGACGAGCAGTACTTC. The chain joins TRBV6-1 to TRBJ2-7; 7 bases align to TRBD2. Germline assignment: CDR1 MNHNS and CDR2 SASEGT. The CDR3 extends over 13 amino acids. V dropped 2 bases and J dropped 5; count of bases not matched to a gene: 3.

The chain employs TRBV29-1 and TRBJ1-2; maybe TRBD1 (6 bases). Looked up from germline, CDR1 is SQVTM and CDR2 is ANQGSEA. With 7 bases removed from V and 4 bases from J, the gap between germline ends came to 16 bases. The CDR3 runs 13 residues. The CDR3, as DNA: TGCAGCGCTCTACAGGGTGGAGGCTATGGCTACACCTTC. It is translated as CSALQGGGYGYTF.

The rearrangement joins TRBV4-1 to TRBJ2-1; 13 nucleotides agree with TRBD2. V was pared by 2 bases and J by 8 bases, with 9 bases of the junction left unmatched. CDR3 length equals 17 residues. Per germline, CDR1 MGHRA and CDR2 YSYEKL. This CDR3 reads CASSQHHGTSGIDEQFF. CDR3 sequence (DNA): TGCGCCAGCAGCCAACACCACGGGACTAGCGGGATCGATGAGCAGTTCTTC.

This clone was seen only once. The chain uses TRBV6-1 and TRBJ2-7; D is perhaps TRBD2 (5 bases). This CDR3 has 13 residues. Per germline, CDR1 MNHNS and CDR2 SASEGT. V shed 0 bases and J shed 5 bases, with 8 bases lying between them. The CDR3 is CASSEAGIHEQYF. In nucleotides, the CDR3 is TGTGCCAGCAGTGAAGCCGGGATCCACGAGCAGTACTTC.

The gene calls are TRBV2 and TRBJ2-2; the D gene is possibly TRBD2 (5 bases). Trimming left V 3 bases short and J 5 bases short, with 13 bases between. From germline, CDR1 is SNHLY and CDR2 FYNNEI. There are 15 residues in the CDR3. For the CDR3, the DNA is TGTGCCAGCAGTGACCCGGGGTCGGGGACCGGGGAGCTGTTTTTT. Translation: CASSDPGSGTGELFF.

The chain recombines TRBV28 with TRBJ2-6; TRBD1 matches at 8 bases. V was pared by 1 base and J by 1 base, with 6 bases of the junction left unmatched. This CDR3 contains 18 residues. Germline V gene data show CDR1 as MDHEN and CDR2 as SYDVKM. The CDR3: CASSLLPGGRSGANVLTF. Written as DNA, the CDR3 is TGTGCCAGCAGTTTATTACCAGGGGGCAGGTCTGGGGCCAACGTCCTGACTTTC.